This T cell receptor (beta chain) was found in a study of CD8 T cells in Susac syndrome (dated by TCRdb to the late 2010s). Background on the whole study: Repertoire sequencing was used to test whether CD8+ T cell activation and differentiation in Susac syndrome was antigen driven. What the authors observed across the whole study: The number of individuals in the TCR sequencing and HLA analysis was acknowledged as relatively small.

RNA was extracted using the RNeasy kit, and roughly 0.5 to 1 microgram was reverse transcribed with random hexamers. The immunoSEQ multiplex PCR assay, covering 54 Vbeta and 13 Jbeta segments, was used to amplify TCR beta CDR3 regions. PCR amplification bias was corrected using a synthetic template baseline for primer optimization and computational correction. In the source study's methods: Reads were annotated to V, D and J genes per IMGT and analyzed with immunoSEQ Analyzer, keeping only productive sequences. Clonality was computed as one minus Shannon entropy normalized by log2 of the number of productive unique sequences. Public and private clones were assessed among the 100 most prevalent clones of each patient and control. Clones were defined as Susac-specific if absent from the healthy and MS cohorts, from 1052 published viral clones and from other ImmuneACCESS disease sequences. Through fastp at Q25 and MiXCR, TCRdb rebuilt clones from the public reads, retaining in-frame beta chains. Every distinct CDR3 protein forms one entry, paired with its most common genes and DNA. For this entry, the V and J calls and clone size follow TCRdb and not the study's own pipeline. Within this sample are just under 150,000 distinct CDR3 sequences, with 94% of them counted one time only. The biggest ten clones account for roughly 0.083% of the sample.

A note on this clonotype: Its cognate antigen has yet to be identified. No much larger clonotype is one base removed from it; base qualities were not supplied.

Relative to germline, V is missing 6 bases and J is missing 4 bases, with 4 bases of the junction outside any gene match. CDR1 and CDR2 were assigned from the germline V gene as SGHAT and FQNNGV. The CDR3 covers 13 residues, taking in both the cysteine and the phenylalanine. Only CDR3 DNA remains: 39 bases, in frame from the first base. High-throughput TCR beta sequencing profiled peripheral blood CD8+ and CD4+ T cells from healthy donors, Susac syndrome patients and multiple sclerosis patients. Healthy donors were age- and sex-matched controls. CD8+ TEMRA cells were enriched by FACS, while bulk CD8+ and CD4+ T cells were purified by magnetic negative isolation. Blood was drawn into EDTA tubes, processed within 24 hours, and PBMCs were isolated by density gradient centrifugation. PBMCs intended for TCR sequencing were frozen in liquid nitrogen and were later thawed in a 37 degrees C water bath. Purity of sorted or isolated CD4+, CD8+ and CD8+ TEMRA cells was at least 90%.

This TCR was recovered from a human donor in good health. This sequence uses TRBV11-2 and TRBJ1-1; TRBD1 lines up with 8 middle nucleotides. Sequenced input: CD4+ T cells from PBMCs. CDR3 sequence: CASRYTGGTEAFF. At the DNA level, the sequence is TGTGCCAGCAGGTATACAGGGGGCACTGAAGCTTTCTTT.